This T cell receptor (beta chain) was identified during a study of blood T cell repertoires in COVID-19. Study-wide context: Italy, Spain and the United States were the sources of the convalescent and acute COVID-19 samples. PBMCs, B-cell-depleted T cells, or T cells were the source of the cDNA or gDNA that made up the material.

V lost 2 bases and J lost 0; bases outside the gene matches: 5. This CDR3 spans 17 amino acids. Germline values: CDR1 MGHRA, CDR2 YSYEKL. Study processing details: How many nucleated cells were present was estimated from reference gene primer amplification. Libraries were prepared by immunoSEQ multiplex PCR; TCRdb keeps only in-frame clonotypes and omits some of them. That table supplies the V and J calls and clone size; D and trimming were determined from the DNA. The table includes around 140,000 clones, 65% to 80% detected once. The TCR was taken from a woman in her sixties or seventies with acute or convalescent COVID-19. Sequencing input: peripheral blood. V and J are TRBV4-1 and TRBJ2-7; the match to TRBD2 covers 12 bases. The CDR3, as DNA: TGCGCCAGCAGCCAACGATCGACTAGCGGGAGCTCCTACGAGCAGTACTTC. Amino acid sequence: CASSQRSTSGSSYEQYF.